This T cell receptor beta chain is drawn from a study of monozygotic twins with cystic fibrosis. Whole-study results and caveats: In 13 of 16 pairs, V gene usage was closest to the co-twin's. In this small cohort, shared CDR3 numbers showed no association with age, concordance or disease severity. Low clonality (median about 0.0095) suggested a mostly naive repertoire.

Comments on this clone: Its antigen is not known.

Losses at the gene ends were 6 bases for V and 5 bases for J; bases not matched to a gene: 7. There are 14 residues in the CDR3. The germline gives CDR1 MGHDK, CDR2 SYGVNS. The table came from immunoSEQ multiplex PCR; TCRdb's copy has only in-frame clones and leaves some out. The table shows tens of thousands of clones, with around 82% occurring only once. The chain combines TRBV25-1 with TRBJ2-7; 10 bases map to TRBD1. Material: blood. The receptor was derived from a girl aged 2-10 years with cystic fibrosis. In nucleotides, the CDR3 is TGTGCCAGCAGGCCCGACAGGGGGCTTAACGAGCAGTACTTC. This sequence encodes CASRPDRGLNEQYF.